The rows below give T cell receptor beta chains drawn from one sample of a study of T cell changes during pregnancy in multiple sclerosis. Clones were sequenced by immunoSEQ multiplex PCR, and TCRdb holds only the in-frame ones, with some missing. The data contain around 63,000 clones, around 92% of them singletons. The sequenced sample was peripheral blood, obtained in the third trimester of pregnancy. The source is a female donor in good health, enrolled as a control in a pregnancy study. Each CDR3 is given with its conserved first and last residue. A D gene is named only where the DNA matches it firmly. Only some rows state a clone size, as once, few, many or a class for expanded clones.

J,V,D,size,CDR3,DNA
TRBJ1-1,TRBV5-5,-,-,CASSPRQANEAFF,TGTGCCAGCAGCCCGAGACAGGCCAATGAAGCTTTCTTT
TRBJ2-7,TRBV7-9,TRBD2,-,CASSPPHAGAYEQYF,TGTGCCAGCAGCCCCCCCCACGCGGGAGCCTACGAGCAGTACTTC
TRBJ2-2,TRBV7-2,-,-,CASSLSAGELFF,TGTGCCAGCAGCTTAAGCGCCGGGGAGCTGTTTTTT
TRBJ2-7,TRBV7-9,-,-,CASSDRQLYEQYF,TGTGCCAGCAGCGACCGACAGCTCTACGAGCAGTACTTC
TRBJ2-3,TRBV27,TRBD2,-,CASESGAGGRADTQYF,TGTGCCAGCGAATCTGGCGCGGGAGGAAGGGCAGATACGCAGTATTTT
TRBJ1-1,TRBV9,TRBD1,-,CANPTGFDSEAFF,TGTGCCAACCCGACAGGGTTTGATTCTGAAGCTTTCTTT
TRBJ2-7,TRBV6-1,TRBD2,-,CASRERQGILAGGAYEQYF,TGTGCCAGCAGGGAAAGACAGGGTATACTAGCGGGAGGTGCCTACGAGCAGTACTTC
TRBJ1-2,TRBV4-1,-,-,CASSPGGANYGYTF,TGCGCCAGCAGCCCCGGCGGGGCAAACTATGGCTACACCTTC
TRBJ2-7,TRBV7-9,TRBD1,-,CASSSKTGVEQYF,TGTGCCAGCAGCTCAAAGACAGGGGTCGAGCAGTACTTC
TRBJ2-1,TRBV5-4,TRBD2,-,CASLRNSGGNEQFF,TGTGCCAGCCTCAGGAACTCGGGGGGCAATGAGCAGTTCTTC
TRBJ2-7,TRBV27,-,-,CASSLWGETYEQYF,TGTGCCAGCAGTTTATGGGGAGAGACCTACGAGCAGTACTTC
TRBJ2-1,TRBV19,TRBD2,-,CASRKREESYNEQFF,TGTGCCAGTAGGAAGCGGGAGGAATCCTACAATGAGCAGTTCTTC
TRBJ1-1,TRBV15,-,-,CATSRDPRDIEAFF,TGTGCCACCAGCAGAGATCCCCGGGACATTGAAGCTTTCTTT
TRBJ2-2,TRBV10-3,-,-,CAISEGWDSNTGELFF,TGTGCCATCAGTGAAGGATGGGACTCAAACACCGGGGAGCTGTTTTTT
TRBJ2-3,TRBV6-1,-,-,CASRVPGPQYF,TGTGCCAGCAGAGTACCGGGTCCGCAGTATTTT
TRBJ1-6,TRBV6-5,-,-,CASSDRYNSPLHF,TGTGCCAGCAGCGACAGATATAATTCACCCCTCCACTTT
TRBJ1-1,TRBV12-5,-,-,CASGLVAQGPEAFF,TGTGCTAGTGGTTTGGTTGCACAGGGCCCTGAAGCTTTCTTT
TRBJ2-7,TRBV29-1,-,-,CSVGVGHSQYF,TGCAGCGTCGGCGTGGGGCACTCGCAGTACTTC
TRBJ2-7,TRBV5-6,-,-,CASSLRQSYEQYF,TGTGCCAGCAGTTTGCGACAGTCCTACGAGCAGTACTTC
TRBJ2-3,TRBV4-1,-,-,CASSQGMSSGDTQYF,TGCGCCAGCAGCCAAGGGATGAGCAGCGGAGATACGCAGTATTTT
TRBJ1-2,TRBV6-5,TRBD1,-,CASRVTGGRNGYTF,TGTGCCAGCAGGGTAACAGGGGGAAGAAATGGCTACACCTTC
TRBJ2-3,TRBV6-6,-,-,CASSTPSGEADTQYF,TGTGCCAGCAGTACCCCCAGCGGAGAGGCAGATACGCAGTATTTT
TRBJ2-3,TRBV7-9,-,once,CASRYRETGPRTDTQYF,TGTGCCAGCAGGTACCGCGAAACAGGGCCCCGCACAGATACGCAGTATTTT
TRBJ2-3,TRBV7-3,-,-,CASSARLDPGSRVTQYF,TGTGCCAGCAGCGCTCGACTAGACCCGGGGTCTCGGGTTACGCAGTATTTT
TRBJ2-7,TRBV28,TRBD1,-,CASSRGQAPYEQYF,TGTGCCAGCAGCCGGGGACAGGCCCCCTACGAGCAGTACTTC
TRBJ2-1,TRBV19,TRBD2,-,CASSMGTNNEQFF,TGTGCCAGTAGTATGGGGACTAACAATGAGCAGTTCTTC
TRBJ2-3,TRBV28,-,once,CAIEMSGADTQYF,TGTGCCATCGAGATGTCAGGGGCAGATACGCAGTATTTT
TRBJ1-5,TRBV2,-,-,CASSEAGVQPQHF,TGTGCCAGCAGTGAAGCAGGGGTCCAGCCCCAGCATTTT
TRBJ2-1,TRBV19,-,-,CASSIRGQPNEQFF,TGTGCCAGTAGTATACGAGGACAGCCCAATGAGCAGTTCTTC
TRBJ2-2,TRBV4-2,-,-,CASSARWIAANANTGELFF,TGTGCCAGCAGCGCACGTTGGATAGCGGCTAACGCGAACACCGGGGAGCTGTTTTTT
TRBJ2-2,TRBV7-7,-,-,CASSLDRDTGELFF,TGTGCTAGCAGCTTAGACAGAGACACCGGGGAGCTGTTTTTT
TRBJ2-7,TRBV5-1,-,-,CASSPHRAGEQYF,TGCGCCAGCAGCCCCCACAGGGCAGGCGAGCAGTACTTC
TRBJ2-2,TRBV5-1,TRBD2,-,CASSLAVGRASGELFF,TGCGCCAGCAGCTTGGCAGTAGGGAGGGCGTCCGGGGAGCTGTTTTTT
TRBJ1-1,TRBV4-1,-,-,CASSQTERRKTATEAFF,TGCGCCAGCAGCCAAACCGAGAGGAGGAAAACGGCCACTGAAGCTTTCTTT
TRBJ1-1,TRBV10-3,-,-,CAISETQVAEAFF,TGTGCCATCAGTGAGACTCAGGTGGCTGAAGCTTTCTTT